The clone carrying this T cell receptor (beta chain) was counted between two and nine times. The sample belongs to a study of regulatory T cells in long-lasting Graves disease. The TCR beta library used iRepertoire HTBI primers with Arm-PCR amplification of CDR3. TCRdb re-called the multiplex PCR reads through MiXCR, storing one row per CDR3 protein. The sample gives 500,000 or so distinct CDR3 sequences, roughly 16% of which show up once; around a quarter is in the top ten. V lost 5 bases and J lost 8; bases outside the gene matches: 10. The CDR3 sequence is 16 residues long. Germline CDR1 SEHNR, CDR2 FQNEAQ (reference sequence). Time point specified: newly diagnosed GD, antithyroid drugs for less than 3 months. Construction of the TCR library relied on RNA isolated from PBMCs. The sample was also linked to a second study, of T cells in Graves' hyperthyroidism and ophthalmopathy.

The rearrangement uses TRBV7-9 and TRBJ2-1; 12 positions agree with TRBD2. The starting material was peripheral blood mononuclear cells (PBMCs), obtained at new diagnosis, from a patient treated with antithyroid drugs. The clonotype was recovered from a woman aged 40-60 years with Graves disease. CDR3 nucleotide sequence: TGTGCCAGCAGCCCCCCCCTAGCGGGGGGGGTTGATGAGCAGTTCTTC. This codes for CASSPPLAGGVDEQFF.